The present entry profiles one T cell receptor beta chain with its context. Splitting the CD4+ cells yielded a CD45RA+ naive subset and a CD45RA-negative memory subset. Data came from immunoSEQ multiplex PCR; TCRdb stores just in-frame clones and leaves some out. The sample has 900,000 to 1,200,000 clones; approximately 80% are singletons. This record belongs to a study of shared clonotypes between healthy human individuals. Study context: There were three CD4 naive, three CD4 memory, two CD8 naive and one CD8 memory plates per donor.

CDR3 length: 13 amino acids. From germline, CDR1 is ENHRY and CDR2 SYGVKD. V lost 7 bases and J 6 bases, leaving 15 bases between the germline ends. The sample taken for sequencing was memory CD4+ T cells from PBMCs. Described subset: CD45RA-negative fraction. The sequence was collected from a man aged 18 to 30 in good health. Some clones in this sample may be carry-over from other donors' samples. This chain uses TRBV10-3 with TRBJ1-1, with a weak D call TRBD1 (6 bases). DNA of the CDR3: TGTGCCATCACTGAATCAGGGGACTCTGAAGCTTTCTTT. Amino acids: CAITESGDSEAFF.